The T cell receptor beta chain described here comes from a study of beta chain features in type 1 diabetes. Notes on the study in general: For type 1 diabetes patients, VDJ junctions showed fewer insertions and more deletions. Researchers reported that naive, central memory and Treg TCRB repertoires appeared more similar in patients than in healthy donors.

As every portion of the isolated RNA was reverse transcribed, the sequencing read expressed TCRB transcripts. Around 3.8 million reads per sample were averaged for naive, central memory and regulatory samples. Sequenced by immunoSEQ multiplex PCR; TCRdb stores in-frame clones only, minus some. Of 900,000 or so clones in the sample, roughly a sixth were seen once. Remarks on this clone: Its antigen is undetermined.

It was one heparinised blood draw, averaging about 120 mL, that each donor gave. The CDR3 length is 14 residues. V was pared by 1 base and J by 4 bases, with 11 bases between. Germline assignment: CDR1 SGHTA and CDR2 FQGNSA. The chain carries TRBV7-2 and TRBJ2-7, with a tentative D call TRBD2 (6 bases). The sequence was collected from a woman aged 18-29 years in good health. The sample comprised naive CD4+ T cells from blood. CDR3 amino acids: CASSLEAGRYEQYF. CDR3 nucleotide sequence: TGTGCCAGCAGCTTAGAGGCAGGGAGGTACGAGCAGTACTTC.